The rows below give T cell receptor beta chains drawn from one sample of a study of shared clonotypes between healthy human individuals. Using immunoSEQ multiplex PCR, the repertoire was profiled, and TCRdb retains in-frame clones only, with some absent. This table holds over a million clones, about four fifths found once. The sequencing sample was made of memory CD4+ T cells from PBMCs. Every receptor here comes from a man between 18 and 35 years old in good health. Some clones in this sample may be carry-over from other donors' samples. Both conserved end residues are part of each CDR3. D genes are given only for firm matches. Clone size is not always given. Where it is, it says once, few, many or a class for expanded clones.

CDR3aa	CDR3nt	v_gene	abundance	d_gene	j_gene	len
CASSTGTSGGQFF	TGTGCCAGCAGCACCGGGACTAGCGGAGGCCAGTTCTTC	TRBV11-2	NA	TRBD2	TRBJ2-1	13
CASSQGQGVHQPQHF	TGTGCCAGCTCACAAGGACAGGGGGTTCATCAGCCCCAGCATTTT	TRBV18	NA	TRBD1	TRBJ1-5	15
CASSLEAQGTEAFF	TGCGCCAGCAGCTTGGAGGCCCAGGGCACTGAAGCTTTCTTT	TRBV5-1	once	NA	TRBJ1-1	14
CASRLGTGLNSGNTIYF	TGTGCCAGCAGGCTTGGGACAGGTTTGAACTCTGGAAACACCATATATTTT	TRBV7-9	NA	TRBD1	TRBJ1-3	17
CASSELNRAGAETQYF	TGTGCCAGCAGTGAATTAAACAGGGCAGGGGCTGAGACCCAGTACTTC	TRBV25-1	NA	NA	TRBJ2-5	16
CASSHPGSGNTIYF	TGCGCCAGCAGTCACCCAGGCTCTGGAAACACCATATATTTT	TRBV5-1	NA	NA	TRBJ1-3	14
CASSEAGGVQTQYF	TGTGCCAGCAGTGAAGCGGGCGGGGTTCAGACCCAGTACTTC	TRBV2	NA	NA	TRBJ2-5	14
CASSLRWGNTGELFF	TGCGCCAGCAGCTTGAGATGGGGGAACACCGGGGAGCTGTTTTTT	TRBV5-1	NA	NA	TRBJ2-2	15
CASSLPRPHQPQHF	TGTGCCAGCAGCTTACCCCGCCCCCATCAGCCCCAGCATTTT	TRBV11-2	NA	NA	TRBJ1-5	14
CASSLFFGELFF	TGTGCCAGCAGTTTATTTTTCGGGGAGCTGTTTTTT	TRBV28	few	NA	TRBJ2-2	12
CASSLGGASNQPQHF	TGCGCCAGCAGCTTGGGGGGGGCTAGCAATCAGCCCCAGCATTTT	TRBV5-1	NA	NA	TRBJ1-5	15
CASSFTGNNEKLFF	TGTGCCAGCAGCTTCACAGGGAACAATGAAAAACTGTTTTTT	TRBV7-9	once	NA	TRBJ1-4	14
CASSFVGFGLAGTRSTGELFF	TGTGCCAGTAGTTTTGTGGGATTTGGACTAGCGGGGACTAGAAGCACCGGGGAGCTGTTTTTT	TRBV19	NA	TRBD2	TRBJ2-2	21
CASSSSGSPPDTQYF	TGTGCCAGCAGTTCAAGCGGGAGCCCCCCAGATACGCAGTATTTT	TRBV28	NA	TRBD2	TRBJ2-3	15
CASSLDGGYEQYF	TGTGCCAGCAGCTTGGATGGGGGCTACGAGCAGTACTTC	TRBV5-6	NA	NA	TRBJ2-7	13
CASSPLRTAERGYTF	TGTGCCAGCTCACCACTTAGGACAGCCGAACGGGGCTACACCTTC	TRBV18	NA	NA	TRBJ1-2	15
CASSLVSGHNSPLHF	TGTGCCAGCAGCTTAGTATCAGGGCATAATTCACCCCTCCACTTT	TRBV7-9	NA	NA	TRBJ1-6	15
CASSLIPAGRPGELFF	TGTGCCAGCAGTTTAATTCCAGCGGGACGGCCCGGGGAGCTGTTTTTT	TRBV27	once	TRBD2	TRBJ2-2	16
CAIRALTGLEGYTF	TGTGCCATCAGGGCCCTGACAGGGCTTGAGGGCTACACCTTC	TRBV10-3	NA	TRBD1	TRBJ1-2	14
CASSLGGSGNTIYF	TGTGCCAGCAGCTTAGGTGGCTCTGGAAACACCATATATTTT	TRBV11-2	NA	NA	TRBJ1-3	14
CASSLEGTSYEQYF	TGCGCCAGCAGCTTGGAGGGGACATCCTACGAGCAGTACTTC	TRBV5-1	NA	NA	TRBJ2-7	14
CASSQMGERDMYEQYF	TGTGCCAGCAGCCAAATGGGGGAGCGGGATATGTACGAGCAGTACTTC	TRBV28	NA	TRBD2	TRBJ2-7	16
CASSPGQSKRGYTF	TGTGCCAGTTCCCCAGGACAGAGCAAGAGGGGCTACACCTTC	TRBV25-1	NA	NA	TRBJ1-2	14
CASSPTSGTQGYTF	TGTGCCAGCAGCCCCACTTCCGGGACACAGGGCTACACCTTC	TRBV9	NA	NA	TRBJ1-2	14
CASSQDLASGRHQYF	TGCGCCAGCAGCCAAGATTTGGCTAGCGGGAGGCACCAGTACTTC	TRBV4-3	NA	TRBD2	TRBJ2-5	15
CASSEGRGTQYF	TGCGCCAGCAGTGAAGGCAGGGGGACCCAGTACTTC	TRBV10-1	NA	NA	TRBJ2-5	12
CASSIPGLGTSEQYF	TGTGCCAGTAGTATCCCGGGACTAGGAACCAGCGAGCAGTACTTC	TRBV19	NA	TRBD2	TRBJ2-7	15
CASSLFQGLEEQYF	TGTGCCAGCAGCTTATTTCAGGGCTTGGAGGAGCAGTACTTC	TRBV7-3	NA	NA	TRBJ2-7	14
CASSPPAAVHEQYF	TGTGCCAGCTCACCACCCGCCGCAGTTCACGAGCAGTACTTC	TRBV18	NA	NA	TRBJ2-7	14
CASSFYRTNYEQYF	TGCGCCAGCAGCTTCTACAGGACAAACTACGAGCAGTACTTC	TRBV5-1	NA	NA	TRBJ2-7	14
CASSMAGVGGYTF	TGTGCCAGTAGTATGGCAGGGGTCGGTGGCTACACCTTC	TRBV19	once	NA	TRBJ1-2	13
CASSRGRGSYNEQFF	TGTGCCAGCAGCCGAGGAAGGGGAAGCTACAATGAGCAGTTCTTC	TRBV6-1	NA	NA	TRBJ2-1	15
CASSLGAEQYF	TGTGCCAGCAGCTTGGGCGCAGAGCAGTACTTC	TRBV5-5	few	NA	TRBJ2-7	11
CASSPGTGLGYGYTF	TGTGCCAGCAGCCCTGGGACAGGGCTCGGCTATGGCTACACCTTC	TRBV5-6	NA	TRBD1	TRBJ1-2	15
CASSQEWANYNEQFF	TGTGCCAGCAGCCAAGAGTGGGCTAACTACAATGAGCAGTTCTTC	TRBV4-2	NA	NA	TRBJ2-1	15
CASSLTSGKDEQYF	TGCGCCAGCAGCTTGACTAGCGGGAAGGACGAGCAGTACTTC	TRBV5-1	NA	TRBD2	TRBJ2-7	14
CSACVDQPQHF	TGCAGTGCGTGTGTGGATCAGCCCCAGCATTTT	TRBV20-1	few	NA	TRBJ1-5	11
CASSETPRGFF	TGTGCCAGCAGTGAGACCCCCCGGGGTTTCTTT	TRBV14	few	NA	TRBJ1-1	11
CASSRAGLSGYTF	TGTGCCAGCAGCCGAGCGGGACTATCTGGCTACACCTTC	TRBV9	NA	NA	TRBJ1-2	13
CASSESKQANVLTF	TGTGCCAGCAGTGAATCTAAGCAGGCCAACGTCCTGACTTTC	TRBV25-1	many	NA	TRBJ2-6	14
CASSGDTVSGANVLTF	TGTGCCAGCAGTGGGGACACGGTCTCTGGGGCCAACGTCCTGACTTTC	TRBV25-1	NA	NA	TRBJ2-6	16
CASSPSRDRGQGYNEQFF	TGTGCCAGCTCACCTTCTAGAGACAGGGGGCAGGGGTACAATGAGCAGTTCTTC	TRBV18	NA	TRBD1	TRBJ2-1	18
CASSLDLAGGSREQFF	TGTGCCAGCAGCCTTGACTTGGCGGGAGGGTCGCGTGAGCAGTTCTTC	TRBV4-2	NA	TRBD2	TRBJ2-1	16
CASSEEGGTGANVLTF	TGTGCCAGCAGTGAAGAGGGAGGCACTGGGGCCAACGTCCTGACTTTC	TRBV2	NA	NA	TRBJ2-6	16
CASSGGRGDGTEAFF	TGTGCCAGCAGTGGTGGCAGGGGAGATGGCACTGAAGCTTTCTTT	TRBV2	NA	NA	TRBJ1-1	15
CATSRFGTGRNIQYF	TGTGCCACCAGCAGGTTCGGGACAGGAAGAAACATTCAGTACTTC	TRBV15	many	TRBD1	TRBJ2-4	15
CASSVNRGRLSTDTQYF	TGTGCCAGCAGCGTTAACAGGGGGCGCCTTAGCACAGATACGCAGTATTTT	TRBV14	NA	TRBD1	TRBJ2-3	17
CASSFLPGVYEQYF	TGTGCCAGCAGTTTTCTACCGGGAGTCTACGAGCAGTACTTC	TRBV27	NA	NA	TRBJ2-7	14
CASSSTIISGRRSYNEQFF	TGTGCCAGCAGCTCGACGATAATTAGCGGGAGAAGGTCCTACAATGAGCAGTTCTTC	TRBV7-9	few	TRBD2	TRBJ2-1	19
CASSFSWGSSGANVLTF	TGTGCCAGCAGTTTCTCATGGGGGAGCTCTGGGGCCAACGTCCTGACTTTC	TRBV27	NA	NA	TRBJ2-6	17
CASSLMEGYEQYF	TGTGCCAGCAGCTTAATGGAGGGCTACGAGCAGTACTTC	TRBV7-3	once	NA	TRBJ2-7	13
CASSQVQDTQYF	TGCGCCAGCAGCCAAGTCCAAGATACGCAGTATTTT	TRBV4-1	NA	NA	TRBJ2-3	12
CAWRETGYETQYF	TGTGCCTGGAGGGAGACAGGGTACGAGACCCAGTACTTC	TRBV30	NA	TRBD1	TRBJ2-5	13
CASSQGAGETQYF	TGCGCCAGCAGCCAAGGGGCGGGTGAGACCCAGTACTTC	TRBV4-1	many	NA	TRBJ2-5	13
CASSPQGIINTGELFF	TGTGCCAGCAGCCCCCAAGGGATCATAAACACCGGGGAGCTGTTTTTT	TRBV21-1	NA	NA	TRBJ2-2	16